The 14 T cell receptor beta chains listed next were all sequenced from one sample in a study of blood T cell repertoires in COVID-19. Assay: immunoSEQ multiplex PCR; the TCRdb copy retains only in-frame clones and omits some. The sample holds about 150,000 clones, about four fifths seen once. The sample taken for sequencing was peripheral blood. The source is an elderly woman with acute or convalescent COVID-19.

This rearrangement joins TRBV5-1 to TRBJ2-3; 16 bases agree with TRBD2. Germline CDR1 and CDR2: SGHRS and YFSETQ. After removal of 3 bases from V and 5 bases from J, the junction contained 3 bases not matched to a gene. CDR3 length: 16 residues. The chain's CDR3 is CASSWGLAGGRDTQYF. Written as DNA, the CDR3 is TGCGCCAGCAGCTGGGGACTAGCGGGGGGGCGAGATACGCAGTATTTT.

The chain employs TRBV5-1 and TRBJ1-1; D is possibly TRBD1 (6 bases). The CDR3 is 14 residues long. V was clipped by 0 bases and J by 6 bases, with 12 bases between them. From germline, CDR1 is SGHRS and CDR2 YFSETQ. The CDR3 nucleotides read TGCGCCAGCAGCTTGGACCTGGGGGCCGCTGAAGCTTTCTTT. Translated, it gives CASSLDLGAAEAFF.

V is TRBV12-3 or TRBV12-4 and J is TRBJ1-2, with 7 nucleotides matching TRBD1. The junction had 3 bases not matched to a gene; V was cut back by 5 bases and J by 3 bases. The CDR3 contains 13 residues. The CDR3 DNA reads TGTGCCAGCAGTCCCACAGGGGACTATGGCTACACCTTC. Translated: CASSPTGDYGYTF.

The V gene is TRBV6-5, the J gene TRBJ1-5; no firm D call. The CDR3 is made up of 15 amino acids. Per germline, CDR1 MNHEY and CDR2 SVGAGI. V lost 5 bases and J lost 0, with 11 bases in between. The CDR3 reads CASSTGYDSNQPQHF. In DNA, the CDR3 is TGTGCCAGCAGTACGGGGTATGATAGCAATCAGCCCCAGCATTTT.

The J gene is TRBJ1-5, the V gene TRBV19, with D perhaps matching TRBD1 (6 bases). The CDR3 extends over 17 amino acids. The ends were cut back, 5 bases at V and 0 bases at J, with 17 bases in the middle. The V gene's germline CDR1 is LNHDA and CDR2 SQIVND (reference sequence). CDR3 bases: TGTGCCAGTAGTGTCCGACTTCAGGGGTCTAGCAATCAGCCCCAGCATTTT. Its protein product is CASSVRLQGSSNQPQHF.

V usage is TRBV5-6 and J usage is TRBJ1-2, with D possibly matching TRBD1 (5 bases). CDR3 size: 12 residues. Germline V gene lookup returns CDR1 SGHDT and CDR2 YYEEEE. The V and J ends lost 2 bases and 8 bases respectively, with 10 bases between them. CDR3 residues: CASSFTGRGYTF. DNA of the CDR3: TGTGCCAGCAGCTTCACAGGACGAGGCTACACCTTC.

The chain joins TRBV2 to TRBJ2-1; 12 bases are a match to TRBD2. V shed 7 bases and J 10 bases; nucleotides not matched to a gene: 8. CDR1 is SNHLY, CDR2 FYNNEI, per germline. This CDR3 is built from 14 residues. The CDR3 here is CASTWLGLAGEQFF. Here the CDR3 DNA reads TGTGCCAGCACTTGGTTAGGACTAGCGGGAGAGCAGTTCTTC.

The chain joins TRBV11-2 to TRBJ2-3; 7 bases align to TRBD2. CDR1 is SGHAT, CDR2 FQNNGV, per germline. Trimming took 1 base from V and 8 from J; bases not matched to a gene: 12. The CDR3 consists of 16 residues. The CDR3 nucleotides are TGTGCCAGCAGCTTAGTAGCTGCGGGAGTCGGTAGTACGCAGTATTTT. It translates to CASSLVAAGVGSTQYF.

This clone was detected many times. V and J are TRBV9 and TRBJ2-5; 9 bases fit TRBD2. Germline trimming cut 0 bases from V and 2 bases from J; bases unmatched to any gene: 8. Germline lookup yields CDR1 SGDLS and CDR2 YYNGEE. The CDR3 consists of 17 residues. This chain's CDR3 is CASSVGDSGGPQETQYF. DNA for the CDR3: TGTGCCAGCAGCGTAGGTGATAGCGGGGGACCTCAAGAGACCCAGTACTTC.

The J gene is TRBJ1-1, the V gene TRBV2, with D unresolved. This CDR3 contains 11 residues. The V gene lost 3 bases and the J gene lost 11 bases, with 10 bases spanning the gap. CDR1 SNHLY and CDR2 FYNNEI come from the germline V gene. The CDR3 DNA follows: TGTGCCAGCAGTGACCCAGATCCGGCTTTCTTT. Translating it yields CASSDPDPAFF.

The V and J genes are TRBV6-1 and TRBJ2-7; D is perhaps TRBD1 (6 bases). Trimming shortened V by 2 bases and J by 2 bases, and 10 bases separated the two germline ends. The CDR3 has 14 amino acids. Germline V lookup: CDR1 MNHNS, CDR2 SASEGT. The chain's CDR3 is CASSEYRDTYEQYF. CDR3 DNA sequence: TGTGCCAGCAGTGAATATCGGGACACCTACGAGCAGTACTTC.

The chain joins TRBV5-5 to TRBJ1-2, with a possible D match to TRBD1 (6 bases). The CDR3 consists of 15 residues. The V gene lost 3 bases and the J gene lost 4 bases, with 16 bases spanning the gap. Per germline, CDR1 SGHKS and CDR2 YYEKEE (reference sequence). The CDR3 DNA reads TGTGCCAGCAGCTCCGGGGGGGCAGTTACCTATGGCTACACCTTC. Encoded protein: CASSSGGAVTYGYTF.

This sequence joins TRBV4-1 and TRBJ2-7, with TRBD2 matching 8 bases. The CDR3 extends over 16 amino acids. Germline V lookup: CDR1 MGHRA, CDR2 YSYEKL. Losses at the gene ends were 0 bases for V and 2 bases for J; bases not matched to a gene: 6. Written as DNA, the CDR3 is TGCGCCAGCAGCCAAGAAAAGGCGGGAGGACCCTACGAGCAGTACTTC. This codes for CASSQEKAGGPYEQYF.

The chain carries TRBV12-3 or TRBV12-4 and TRBJ2-7, with a possible D match to TRBD1 (6 bases). The V end lost 6 bases, the J end lost 6 bases, and 12 bases lay between the germline ends. CDR3 length: 12 amino acids. The chain's CDR3 is CASSPNRVEQYF. DNA of the CDR3: TGTGCCAGCAGCCCAAACAGGGTCGAGCAGTACTTC.